The TCR beta chain under discussion was sequenced for a study of T-cell memory formation after mild COVID-19. Trimming at V came to 7 bases and at J to 4 bases, leaving 4 bases not matched to a gene. The CDR3 covers 13 residues. CDR1 and CDR2 from the germline V gene are ENHRY and SYGVKD. General study results and limits: Confirmation was lacking for SARS-CoV-2 specificity of second-wave clones that peaked on day 37. CD4+ contracting clones lay mainly in CM and EM, CD8+ ones in EMRA. Clones contracting across day 15 to 85 had a balanced CD4/CD8 profile; later expanding clones leaned CD4+.

In this sample, this clonotype turned up a few times. Its antigen is not known. 5'RACE with constant-segment primers built TCRalpha and TCRbeta cDNA libraries with UMIs. A single record per CDR3 protein comes from TCRdb applying MiXCR to the 5' RACE reads. This table holds roughly 280,000 distinct CDR3 sequences, under 8.5% found once. The sequenced material came from PBMCs or a T cell subset sorted from them (not recorded which). The receptor was isolated from a man younger than 30 who had mild COVID-19 (a few samples of this study predate the infection). Cell type and time point are not known. This chain links TRBV10-3 with TRBJ2-7; 10 bases are shared with TRBD2. CDR3 loop: CAINPTSGYEQYF. The CDR3 DNA is TGTGCCATCAACCCGACTAGCGGGTACGAGCAGTACTTC.